This TCR beta chain emerged from a study of blood T cell repertoires in COVID-19. Study overall: The analysed material was cDNA or gDNA that came from T cells, B-cell-depleted T cells, or PBMCs.

V gave up 6 bases and J gave up 7 bases, with 15 bases separating them. Germline CDR1 is MNHEY and CDR2 is SMNVEV (reference sequence). This CDR3 has 13 amino acids. As originally analysed: Estimation of nucleated cell counts was performed using reference gene primer amplification. The method was immunoSEQ multiplex PCR; TCRdb's version includes in-frame clones alone and lacks a portion of them. V, J and clone size derive from that table, while D and trimming were established from the DNA sequence. The data show tens of thousands of clones, 91% seen once. J is TRBJ1-2 and V is TRBV27, with a tentative D call TRBD1 (5 bases). The sequencing sample was made of peripheral blood. This receptor was obtained from a human donor in a cohort sampled during active COVID-19. The CDR3 DNA follows: TGTGCCAGCAGGGGACCATTCGGGGGTGGCTACACCTTC. Protein product: CASRGPFGGGYTF.